This TCR beta chain was observed in a study of T-cell memory formation after mild COVID-19. On the study more broadly: In these data, TCR clusters were largely donor specific.

This clonotype was seen a few times. No antigen is known for it. The V segment lost 4 bases and the J segment 2 bases; nucleotides outside the gene matches: 11. This CDR3 region has 16 residues. The germline CDR1 and CDR2 sequences are SQVTM and ANQGSEA. The study's findings and limits: CD4+ clones that contracted lay mainly in CM and EM; CD8+ ones lay in EMRA. A second wave expanding day 15 to 37 was CD4+-biased; contracting clones were balanced.

TCRdb re-analysed the 5' RACE reads in MiXCR, keeping a single row per CDR3 protein. The table lists 550,000 to 600,000 distinct CDR3 sequences, roughly 17% of them singletons, with about 8.6% in the top ten. The sample was PBMCs or a T cell subset sorted from them (not recorded which). The gene calls are TRBV29-1 and TRBJ2-7; 10 bases align to TRBD2. The clonotype comes from an adult woman who had mild COVID-19 (a few samples of this study predate the infection). Cell type and time point are not known. CDR3 bases: TGCAGCGTTGGCCGTTACAATAGCGGGGGGCCCTACGAGCAGTACTTC. Translating gives CSVGRYNSGGPYEQYF.